This T cell receptor beta chain was recorded in a study of Graves' ophthalmopathy and Graves' hyperthyroidism. Using RNA transcripts, the TCR beta CDR3 regions were amplified. In the first round, RT-PCR was carried out with HTBI primers, and a multiplex PCR formed the second round. TCRdb called the multiplex PCR reads again in MiXCR, with one record for every CDR3 protein. This sample yields about 480,000 distinct CDR3 sequences, of which approximately 14% are seen a single time; approximately 9.8% belongs to the top ten. Many counts were recorded for this clonotype. V dropped 0 bases and J dropped 6; count of bases not matched to a gene: 1. The CDR3 extends over 14 amino acids. Germline V gene sequence: CDR1 MNHGY, CDR2 SVAAGI. Moderate-to-severe activity, CAS at least 3, NOSPECS at least 4 and duration under 3 months characterized donors with ophthalmopathy.

This rearrangement joins TRBV6-9 to TRBJ1-2, with 10 bases matching TRBD1. This clonotype was sampled from a woman between 25 and 40 years old with Graves' ophthalmopathy. Sequencing was done on a sample of blood. CDR3 coding DNA: TGTGCCAGCAGTTATTCGGACAGGGGGAATGGCTACACCTTC. It specifies CASSYSDRGNGYTF.